The rows below give T cell receptor beta chains drawn from one sample of a study of blood T cells in healthy people across ages. TCRdb reprocessed the 5' RACE reads with MiXCR, giving one entry per CDR3 protein. The table shows approximately 900,000 distinct CDR3 sequences, with approximately 32% occurring only once. In addition, the sample was reused for a study of T cells of mothers and their children.

Sequencing was carried out using blood. The receptors derive from a woman between 40 and 50 years old in good health. Each CDR3 is given with its conserved first and last residue. D genes are given only for firm matches. Where a row states a size, it is once, few, many or the class of an expanded clone; other rows omit it.

clone size | J gene | V gene | D gene | CDR3 DNA | CDR3 protein
few | TRBJ2-7 | TRBV28 | NA | TGTGCCAGCGTCAGTCGAGGGACCTCCCCCGACGAGCAGTACTTC | CASVSRGTSPDEQYF
NA | TRBJ1-5 | TRBV7-9 | TRBD1 | TGTGCCAGCAGCTCCTCAGACAGGGGTCAGCCCCAGCATTTT | CASSSSDRGQPQHF
many | TRBJ2-7 | TRBV29-1 | NA | TGCAGCGTTGAAGATCTTAAGGGCCACGAGCAGTACTTC | CSVEDLKGHEQYF
many | TRBJ2-5 | TRBV21-1 | NA | TGTGCCAGCAGCGTGAGACTAGCGGGGGAGTCCGGCGCCGTTGAGACCCAGTACTTC | CASSVRLAGESGAVETQYF
few | TRBJ2-7 | TRBV20-1 | TRBD1 | TGCAGTGCCCCGGGACAGGGAAAAGACGAGCAGTACTTC | CSAPGQGKDEQYF
NA | TRBJ1-6 | TRBV29-1 | NA | TGCAGCGTTGAAACAAATACAGGGTTCTATAATTCACCCCTCCACTTT | CSVETNTGFYNSPLHF
NA | TRBJ2-2 | TRBV2 | TRBD2 | TGTGCCAGCAGACCCGGGACTAGCTCGACCGGGGAGCTGTTTTTT | CASRPGTSSTGELFF
few | TRBJ1-1 | TRBV6-2/TRBV6-3 | NA | TGTGCCAGCAGTTACCACTCCCAGGGAGGCGCTGAAGCTTTCTTT | CASSYHSQGGAEAFF
many | TRBJ1-4 | TRBV7-6 | NA | TGTGCCAGCAGCTTTTCTGGGGAAAAACTGTTTTTT | CASSFSGEKLFF
NA | TRBJ2-1 | TRBV20-1 | NA | TGCAGTGCTAGAGATCGGCCAGATCGGTACAATGAGCAGTTCTTC | CSARDRPDRYNEQFF
few | TRBJ1-6 | TRBV5-1 | NA | TGCGCCAGCAGCCCCTACGTCCCGGGAGGACGAAAAAATTCACCCCTCCACTTT | CASSPYVPGGRKNSPLHF
NA | TRBJ2-5 | TRBV7-9 | NA | TGTGCCAGCAGCGCCCGACAGGGAGGGGAGACCCAGTACTTC | CASSARQGGETQYF
many | TRBJ2-7 | TRBV7-8 | NA | TGTGCCAGCAGCTTATCATGGCGGGGGCAAACCTACGAGCAGTACTTC | CASSLSWRGQTYEQYF
few | TRBJ2-1 | TRBV2 | NA | TGTGCCAGCAGTGATTGGCTAGTGGGGGGTAATGAGCAGTTCTTC | CASSDWLVGGNEQFF
NA | TRBJ2-5 | TRBV7-9 | TRBD1 | TGTGCCAGCAGCCTATCTAATCCGGGACAGGGTAGGAAAGAGACCCAGTACTTC | CASSLSNPGQGRKETQYF
NA | TRBJ2-3 | TRBV12-3/TRBV12-4 | NA | TGTGCCATCAACCCTTGTCTCACTACCTGGCCCACAGATACGCAGTATTTT | CAINPCLTTWPTDTQYF
NA | TRBJ2-4 | TRBV5-6 | NA | TGTGCCAGCAGCGCAACAGGTTTGGAGGCCAAAAACATTCGGTACTTC | CASSATGLEAKNIRYF
NA | TRBJ1-4 | TRBV7-9 | TRBD1 | TGTGCCAGCAGCCGGGGACAGAATGAAAAACTGTTTTTT | CASSRGQNEKLFF
many | TRBJ2-7 | TRBV10-3 | NA | TGTGCCATCAGTTATGCTGACGGATCCTACGAGCAGTACTTC | CAISYADGSYEQYF
NA | TRBJ2-2 | TRBV12-3/TRBV12-4 | TRBD1 | TGTGCCAGCAGTTTTGAGACAGGGTTTTCCGGGGAGCTGTTTTTT | CASSFETGFSGELFF
few | TRBJ2-7 | TRBV29-1 | NA | TGCAGCGTTGTGCGGCAGGGGATGGGTTACGAGCAGTACTTC | CSVVRQGMGYEQYF
NA | TRBJ1-5 | TRBV7-2 | NA | TGTGCCAGCAGCCCCACCTCGGACAAGTTTAATCAGCCCCAGCATTTT | CASSPTSDKFNQPQHF
few | TRBJ1-5 | TRBV28 | NA | TGTGCCAGCAGTTTAAGTCAGGCTCTGTGGGGCAATCAGCCCCAGCATTTT | CASSLSQALWGNQPQHF
NA | TRBJ1-3 | TRBV7-2 | NA | TGTGCCAGCAGCTTATACACAGAGGGCGACGGAAACACCATATATTTT | CASSLYTEGDGNTIYF
few | TRBJ2-5 | TRBV20-1 | NA | TGCAGTGCTAGAGCGGGTAGGGCCTATCAAGAGACCCAGTACTTC | CSARAGRAYQETQYF
NA | TRBJ2-3 | TRBV20-1 | NA | TGCAGTGCTAGACCGGGACTCTTTAACACAGATACGCAGTATTTT | CSARPGLFNTDTQYF
NA | TRBJ1-6 | TRBV7-2 | NA | TGTGCCAGCAGCATAACAGGGAGCACTTCACCCCTCCACTTT | CASSITGSTSPLHF